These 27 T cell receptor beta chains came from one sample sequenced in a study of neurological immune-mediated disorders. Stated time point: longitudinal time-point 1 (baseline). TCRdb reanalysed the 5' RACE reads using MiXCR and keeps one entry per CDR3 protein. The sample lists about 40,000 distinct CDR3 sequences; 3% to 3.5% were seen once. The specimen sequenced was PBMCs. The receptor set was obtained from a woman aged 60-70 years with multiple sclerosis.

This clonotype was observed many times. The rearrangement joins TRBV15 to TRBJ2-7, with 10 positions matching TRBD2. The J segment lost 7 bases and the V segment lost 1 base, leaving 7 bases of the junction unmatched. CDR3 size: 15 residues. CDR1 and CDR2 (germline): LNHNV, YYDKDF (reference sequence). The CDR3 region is CATSRGSSGGREQYF. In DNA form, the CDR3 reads TGTGCCACCAGCAGAGGTTCTAGCGGGGGCAGGGAGCAGTACTTC. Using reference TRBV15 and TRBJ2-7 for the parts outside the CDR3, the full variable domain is DAMVIQNPRYQVTQFGKPVTLSCSQTLNHNVMYWYQQKSSQAPKLLFHYYDKDFNNEADTPDNFQSRRPNTSFCFLDIRSPGLGDTAMYLCATSRGSSGGREQYFGPGTRLTVT.

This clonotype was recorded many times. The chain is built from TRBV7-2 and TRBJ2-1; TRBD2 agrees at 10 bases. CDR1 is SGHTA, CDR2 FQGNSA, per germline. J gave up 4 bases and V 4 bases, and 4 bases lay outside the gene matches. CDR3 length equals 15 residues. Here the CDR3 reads CASSYLAGAYNEQFF. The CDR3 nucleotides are TGTGCCAGCAGCTACCTAGCGGGGGCGTACAATGAGCAGTTCTTC.

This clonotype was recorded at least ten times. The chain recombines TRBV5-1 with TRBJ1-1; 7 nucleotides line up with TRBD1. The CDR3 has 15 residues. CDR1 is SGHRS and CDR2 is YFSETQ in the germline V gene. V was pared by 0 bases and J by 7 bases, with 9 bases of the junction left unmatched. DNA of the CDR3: TGCGCCAGCAGCTTGGGCCGATTACAGGGGAGTGAAGCTTTCTTT. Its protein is CASSLGRLQGSEAFF.

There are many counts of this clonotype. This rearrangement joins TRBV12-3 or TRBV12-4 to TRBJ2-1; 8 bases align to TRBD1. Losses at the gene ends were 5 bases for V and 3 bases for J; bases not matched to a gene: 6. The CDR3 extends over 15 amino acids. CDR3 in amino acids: CASSPRQGNYNEQFF. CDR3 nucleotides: TGTGCCAGCAGTCCGAGACAGGGGAACTACAATGAGCAGTTCTTC.

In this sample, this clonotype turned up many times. Written as DNA, the CDR3 is TGCGCCAGCAGCTTGGCACAGGGAGCCCTCTATGGCTACACCTTC. It translates to CASSLAQGALYGYTF. The chain recombines TRBV5-1 with TRBJ1-2, with D maybe TRBD1 (6 bases). The germline V gene encodes CDR1 SGHRS and CDR2 YFSETQ. CDR3 size: 15 residues. Trimming removed 0 bases at V and 4 bases at J, with 13 bases between.

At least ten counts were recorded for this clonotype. The CDR3 DNA sequence: TGTGCCAGCAGCTTCAAGACAGGGGCTCACTATGGCTACACCTTC. Translated: CASSFKTGAHYGYTF. This sequence joins TRBV5-6 and TRBJ1-2; 8 nucleotides align to TRBD1. The V segment lost 2 bases and the J segment 3 bases; nucleotides outside the gene matches: 6. The CDR3 extends over 15 amino acids. Germline CDR1 and CDR2: SGHDT and YYEEEE. Based on the CDR3 plus reference TRBV5-6 and TRBJ1-2, the full variable domain is DAGVTQSPTHLIKTRGQQVTLRCSPKSGHDTVSWYQQALGQGPQFIFQYYEEEERQRGNFPDRFSGHQFPNYSSELNVNALLLGDSALYLCASSFKTGAHYGYTFGSGTRLTVV.

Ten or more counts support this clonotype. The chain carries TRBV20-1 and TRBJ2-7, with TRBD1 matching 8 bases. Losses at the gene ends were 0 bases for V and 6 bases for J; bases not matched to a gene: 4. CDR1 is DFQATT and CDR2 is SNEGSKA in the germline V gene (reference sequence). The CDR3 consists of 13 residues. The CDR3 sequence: CSARDGRGLEQYF. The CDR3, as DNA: TGCAGTGCTAGAGATGGCAGGGGGCTCGAGCAGTACTTC.

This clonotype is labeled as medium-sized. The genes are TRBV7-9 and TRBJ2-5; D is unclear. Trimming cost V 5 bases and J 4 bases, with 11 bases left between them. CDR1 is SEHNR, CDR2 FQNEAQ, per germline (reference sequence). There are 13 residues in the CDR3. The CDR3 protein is CASSPYSGETQYF. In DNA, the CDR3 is TGTGCCAGCAGCCCTTACTCGGGAGAGACCCAGTACTTC.

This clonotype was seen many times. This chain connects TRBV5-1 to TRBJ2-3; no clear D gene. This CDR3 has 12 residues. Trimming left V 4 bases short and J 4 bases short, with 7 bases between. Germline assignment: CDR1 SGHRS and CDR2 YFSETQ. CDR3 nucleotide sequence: TGCGCCAGCAGCCTACATGCAGATACGCAGTATTTT. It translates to CASSLHADTQYF.

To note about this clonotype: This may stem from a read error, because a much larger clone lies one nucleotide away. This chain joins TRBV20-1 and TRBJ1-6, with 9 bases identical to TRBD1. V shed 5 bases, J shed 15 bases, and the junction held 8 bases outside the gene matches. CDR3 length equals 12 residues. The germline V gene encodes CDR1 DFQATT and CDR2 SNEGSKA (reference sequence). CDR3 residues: CSAWTGDAHLHF. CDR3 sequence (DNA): TGCAGTGCTTGGACAGGGGATGCACACCTCCACTTT.

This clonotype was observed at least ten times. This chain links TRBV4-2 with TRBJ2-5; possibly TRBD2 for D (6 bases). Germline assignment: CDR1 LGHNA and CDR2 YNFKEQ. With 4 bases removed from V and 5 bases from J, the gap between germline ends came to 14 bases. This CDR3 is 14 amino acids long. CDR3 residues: CASSREVGSETQYF. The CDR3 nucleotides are TGTGCCAGCAGCCGGGAGGTAGGGAGCGAGACCCAGTACTTC.

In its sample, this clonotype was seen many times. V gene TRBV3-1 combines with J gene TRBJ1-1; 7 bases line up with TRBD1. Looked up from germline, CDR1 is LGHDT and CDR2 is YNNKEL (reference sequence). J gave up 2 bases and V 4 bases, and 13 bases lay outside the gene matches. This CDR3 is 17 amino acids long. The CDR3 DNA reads TGTGCCAGCAGCCCCCCCCTCGGACAGGAGGGAAACACTGAAGCTTTCTTT. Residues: CASSPPLGQEGNTEAFF.

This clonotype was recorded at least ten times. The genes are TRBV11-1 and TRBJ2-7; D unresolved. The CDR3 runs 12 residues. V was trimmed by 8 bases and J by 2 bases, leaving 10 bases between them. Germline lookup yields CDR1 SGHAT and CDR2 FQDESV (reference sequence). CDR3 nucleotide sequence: TGTGCCAGCTCCCCGGGCCCCTACGAGCAGTACTTC. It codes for CASSPGPYEQYF.

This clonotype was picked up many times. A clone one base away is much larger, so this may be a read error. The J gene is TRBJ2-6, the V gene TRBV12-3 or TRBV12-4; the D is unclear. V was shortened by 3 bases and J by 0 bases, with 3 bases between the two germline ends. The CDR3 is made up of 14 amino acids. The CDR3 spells CASSFHSGANVLTF. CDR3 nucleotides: TGTGCCAGCAGTTTCCACTCTGGGGCCAACGTCCTGACTTTC.

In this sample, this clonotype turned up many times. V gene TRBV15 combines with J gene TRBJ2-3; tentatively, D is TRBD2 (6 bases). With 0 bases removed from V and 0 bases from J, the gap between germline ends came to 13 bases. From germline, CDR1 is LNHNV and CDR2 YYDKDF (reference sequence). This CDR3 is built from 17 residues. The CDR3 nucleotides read TGTGCCACCAGCAGAGACGCGGGACCGCGCAGCACAGATACGCAGTATTTT. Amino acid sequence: CATSRDAGPRSTDTQYF.

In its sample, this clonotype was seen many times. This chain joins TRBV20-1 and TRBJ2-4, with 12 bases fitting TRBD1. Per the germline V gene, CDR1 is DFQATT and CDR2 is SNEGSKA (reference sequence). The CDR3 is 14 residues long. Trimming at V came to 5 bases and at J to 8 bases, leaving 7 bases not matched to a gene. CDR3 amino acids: CSAEGQGAMDIQYF. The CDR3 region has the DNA TGCAGTGCTGAGGGACAGGGGGCGATGGACATTCAGTACTTC.

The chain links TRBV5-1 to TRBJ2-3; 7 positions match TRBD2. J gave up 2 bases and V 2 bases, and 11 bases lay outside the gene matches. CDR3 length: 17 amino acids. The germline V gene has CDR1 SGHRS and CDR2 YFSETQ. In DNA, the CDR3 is TGCGCCAGCAGCTTTGGGCTAGCGGCGCGCCCCACAGATACGCAGTATTTT. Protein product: CASSFGLAARPTDTQYF.

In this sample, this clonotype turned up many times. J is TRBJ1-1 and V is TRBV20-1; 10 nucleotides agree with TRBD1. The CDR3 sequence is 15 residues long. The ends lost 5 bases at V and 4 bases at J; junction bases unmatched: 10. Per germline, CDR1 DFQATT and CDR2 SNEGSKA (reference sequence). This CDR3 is CSAGKTGGWSTEAFF. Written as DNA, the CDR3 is TGCAGTGCTGGGAAGACAGGGGGCTGGAGCACTGAAGCTTTCTTT.

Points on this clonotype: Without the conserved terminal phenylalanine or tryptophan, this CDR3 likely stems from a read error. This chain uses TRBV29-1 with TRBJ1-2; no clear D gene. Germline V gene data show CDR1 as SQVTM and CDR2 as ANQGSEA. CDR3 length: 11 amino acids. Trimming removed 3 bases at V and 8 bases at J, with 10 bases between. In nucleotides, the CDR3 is TGCAGCGTTGATAGGGAGTTCGGCTACACCAAC. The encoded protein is CSVDREFGYTN.

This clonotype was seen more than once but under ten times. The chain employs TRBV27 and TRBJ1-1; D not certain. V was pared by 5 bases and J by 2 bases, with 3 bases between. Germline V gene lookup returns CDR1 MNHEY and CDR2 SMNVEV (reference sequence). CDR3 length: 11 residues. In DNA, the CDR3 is TGTGCCAGCAGTACCAACACTGAAGCTTTCTTT. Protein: CASSTNTEAFF.

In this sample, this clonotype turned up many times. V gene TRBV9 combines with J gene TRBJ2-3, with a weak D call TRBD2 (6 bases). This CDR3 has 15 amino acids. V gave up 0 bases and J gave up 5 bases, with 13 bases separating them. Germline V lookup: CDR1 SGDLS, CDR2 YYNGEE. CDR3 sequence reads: CASSVETSRVDTQYF. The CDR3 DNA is TGTGCCAGCAGCGTAGAGACTAGTCGGGTAGATACGCAGTATTTT.

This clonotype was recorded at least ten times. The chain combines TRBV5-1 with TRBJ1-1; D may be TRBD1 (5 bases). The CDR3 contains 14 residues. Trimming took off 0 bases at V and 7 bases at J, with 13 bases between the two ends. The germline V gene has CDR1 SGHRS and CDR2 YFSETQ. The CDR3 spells CASSLALGVNEAFF. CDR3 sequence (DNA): TGCGCCAGCAGCTTGGCACTGGGGGTGAATGAAGCTTTCTTT.

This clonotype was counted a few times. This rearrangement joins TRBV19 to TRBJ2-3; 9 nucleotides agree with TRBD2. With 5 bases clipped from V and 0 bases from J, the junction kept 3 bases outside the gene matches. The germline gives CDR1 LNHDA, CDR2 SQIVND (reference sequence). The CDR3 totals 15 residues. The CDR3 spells CASSGLAGSTDTQYF. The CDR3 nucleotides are TGTGCCAGTAGTGGTCTAGCGGGGAGCACAGATACGCAGTATTTT.

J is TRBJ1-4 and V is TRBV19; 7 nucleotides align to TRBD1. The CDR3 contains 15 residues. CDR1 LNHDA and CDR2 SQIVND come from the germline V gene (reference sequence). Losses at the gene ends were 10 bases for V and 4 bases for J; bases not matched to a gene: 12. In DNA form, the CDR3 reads TGTGCCACCAAAAGGGGACAGAGCCATAATGAAAAACTGTTTTTT. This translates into CATKRGQSHNEKLFF.

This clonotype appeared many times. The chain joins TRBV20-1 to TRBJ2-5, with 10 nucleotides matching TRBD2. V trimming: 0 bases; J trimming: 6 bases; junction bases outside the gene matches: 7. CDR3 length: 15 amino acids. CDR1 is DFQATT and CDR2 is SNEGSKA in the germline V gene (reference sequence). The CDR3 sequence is CSARDSAGGPKTQYF. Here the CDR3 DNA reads TGCAGTGCTAGAGATTCAGCGGGGGGGCCTAAGACCCAGTACTTC.

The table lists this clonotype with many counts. The CDR3 reads CASSPGGVQGNTGELFF. The CDR3 DNA is TGTGCCAGCAGCCCTGGGGGTGTACAGGGCAACACCGGGGAGCTGTTTTTT. The V and J genes are TRBV11-2 and TRBJ2-2, with D possibly matching TRBD1 (6 bases). The CDR3 extends over 17 amino acids. The V end was cut by 5 bases, the J end by 2 bases, with 18 bases between. Per the germline V gene, CDR1 is SGHAT and CDR2 is FQNNGV.

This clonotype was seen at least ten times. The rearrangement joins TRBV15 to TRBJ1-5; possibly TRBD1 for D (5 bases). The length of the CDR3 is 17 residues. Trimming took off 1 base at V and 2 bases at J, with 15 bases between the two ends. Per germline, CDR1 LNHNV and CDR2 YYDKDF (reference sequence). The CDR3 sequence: CATSRVRDSGGNQPQHF. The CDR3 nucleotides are TGTGCCACCAGCAGAGTTCGGGACTCCGGAGGCAATCAGCCCCAGCATTTT.